This TCR beta chain was found in a study of cytomegalovirus exposure and HLA in healthy donors. Study-wide context: There were 75 million to 95 million unique TCRs (from HLA-typed donors) in an early data release.

The study, taken as a whole, reports: According to a later analysis, most TCR beta chains associated with CMV appeared HLA-restricted. Later work found that TCR association rates differed between HLA loci; DRB1 had the most and HLA-C the fewest.

The CDR3 consists of 12 residues. V lost 6 bases, J lost 9 bases, and 11 bases lay in between. Germline V gives CDR1 MNHEY, CDR2 SVGAGI. Note on this clone: The antigen remains undetermined.

This PCR relied on a set of 60 Vbeta primers and 13 Jbeta primers. Data came from immunoSEQ multiplex PCR; TCRdb stores just in-frame clones and leaves some out. The table records about 70,000 clones, roughly 81% of them present only once. J is TRBJ2-2 and V is TRBV6-5, with D unresolved. This TCR was sampled from a human donor in good health. The sample consisted of PBMCs. DNA for the CDR3: TGTGCCAGCAGCCCCCTAGGTCGGGAGCTGTTTTTT. Protein product: CASSPLGRELFF.